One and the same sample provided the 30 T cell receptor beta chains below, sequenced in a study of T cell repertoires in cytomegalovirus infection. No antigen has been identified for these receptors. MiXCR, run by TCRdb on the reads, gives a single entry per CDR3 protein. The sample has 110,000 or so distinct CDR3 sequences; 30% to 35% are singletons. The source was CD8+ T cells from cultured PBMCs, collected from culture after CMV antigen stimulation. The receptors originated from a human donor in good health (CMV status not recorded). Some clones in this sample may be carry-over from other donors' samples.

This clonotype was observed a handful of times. The CDR3 DNA reads TGTGCCAGCAGCGGGGCGAGTACTGAAGCTTTCTTT. It encodes CASSGASTEAFF. The chain couples TRBV7-2 to TRBJ1-1, with D possibly TRBD1 on 5 matching bases. Trimming left V 5 bases short and J 5 bases short, with 9 bases between. The CDR3 contains 12 residues. Germline CDR1 is SGHTA and CDR2 is FQGNSA.

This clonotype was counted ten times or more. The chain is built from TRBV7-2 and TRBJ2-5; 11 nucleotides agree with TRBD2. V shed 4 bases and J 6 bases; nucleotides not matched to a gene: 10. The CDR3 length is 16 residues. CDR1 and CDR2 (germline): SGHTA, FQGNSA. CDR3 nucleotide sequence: TGTGCCAGCAGCTCTCAGACTAGCGGGGTGTTAAAGACCCAGTACTTC. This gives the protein CASSSQTSGVLKTQYF.

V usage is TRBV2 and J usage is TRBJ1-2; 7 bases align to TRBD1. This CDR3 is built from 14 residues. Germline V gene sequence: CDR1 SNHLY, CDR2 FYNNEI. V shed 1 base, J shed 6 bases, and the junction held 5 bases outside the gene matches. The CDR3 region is CASSEVGQVNGYTF. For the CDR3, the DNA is TGTGCCAGCAGTGAAGTTGGACAGGTTAATGGCTACACCTTC. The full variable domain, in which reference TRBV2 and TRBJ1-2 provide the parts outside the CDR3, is EPEVTQTPSHQVTQMGQEVILRCVPISNHLYFYWYRQILGQKVEFLVSFYNNEISEKSEIFDDQFSVERPDGSNFTLKIRSTKLEDSAMYFCASSEVGQVNGYTFGSGTRLTVV.

The CDR3 bases are TGTGCCAGCAGTGAAGCAGGGCTTAGCTCCTACAATGAGCAGTTCTTC. Translated, it gives CASSEAGLSSYNEQFF. V gene TRBV6-1 combines with J gene TRBJ2-1; D gene unclear. The CDR3 contains 16 residues. CDR1 is MNHNS, CDR2 SASEGT, per germline. V gave up 0 bases and J gave up 0 bases, with 9 bases separating them.

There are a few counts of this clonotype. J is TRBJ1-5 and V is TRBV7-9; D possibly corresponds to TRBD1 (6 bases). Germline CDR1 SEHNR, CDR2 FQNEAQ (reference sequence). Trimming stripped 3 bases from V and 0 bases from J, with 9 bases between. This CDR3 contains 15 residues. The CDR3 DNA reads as TGTGCCAGCAGCTTCGCAGGGGATAGCAATCAGCCCCAGCATTTT. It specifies CASSFAGDSNQPQHF.

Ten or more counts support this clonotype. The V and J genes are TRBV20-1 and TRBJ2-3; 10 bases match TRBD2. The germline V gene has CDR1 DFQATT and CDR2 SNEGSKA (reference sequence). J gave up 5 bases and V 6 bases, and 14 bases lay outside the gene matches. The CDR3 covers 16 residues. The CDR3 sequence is CSAKRAGGGLRDTQYF. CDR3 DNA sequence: TGCAGTGCCAAGAGAGCGGGAGGGGGTTTGAGAGATACGCAGTATTTT.

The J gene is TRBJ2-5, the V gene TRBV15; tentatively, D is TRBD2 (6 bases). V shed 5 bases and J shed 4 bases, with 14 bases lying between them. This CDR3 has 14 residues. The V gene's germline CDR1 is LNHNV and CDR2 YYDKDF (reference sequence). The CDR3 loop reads CATSGGTGGETQYF. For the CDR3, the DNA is TGTGCCACCAGCGGAGGGACCGGGGGAGAGACCCAGTACTTC.

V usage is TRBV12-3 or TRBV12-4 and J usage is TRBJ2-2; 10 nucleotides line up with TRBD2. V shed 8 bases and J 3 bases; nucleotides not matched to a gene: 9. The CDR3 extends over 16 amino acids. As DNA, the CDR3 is TGTGCCAGCCTAACGGCGGGACTAGCGTACACCGGGGAGCTGTTTTTT. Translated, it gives CASLTAGLAYTGELFF.

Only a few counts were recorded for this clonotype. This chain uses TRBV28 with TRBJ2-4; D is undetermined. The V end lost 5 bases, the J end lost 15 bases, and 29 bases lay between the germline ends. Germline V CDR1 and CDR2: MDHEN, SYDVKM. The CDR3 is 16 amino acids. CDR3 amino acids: CASSASAESTDILGYF. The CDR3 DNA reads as TGTGCCAGCAGTGCAAGCGCGGAGTCAACCGACATTTTGGGGTACTTC.

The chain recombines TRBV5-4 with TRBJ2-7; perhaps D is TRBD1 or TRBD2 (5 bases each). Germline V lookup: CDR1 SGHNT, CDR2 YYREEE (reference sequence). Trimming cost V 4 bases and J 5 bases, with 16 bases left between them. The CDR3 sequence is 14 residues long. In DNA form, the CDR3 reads TGTGCCAGCAGCATAAGGGGACCCCGCCACGAGCAGTACTTC. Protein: CASSIRGPRHEQYF.

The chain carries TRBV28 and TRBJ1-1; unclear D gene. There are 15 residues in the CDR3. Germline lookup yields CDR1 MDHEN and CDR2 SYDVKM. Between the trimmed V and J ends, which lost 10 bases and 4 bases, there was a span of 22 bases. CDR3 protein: CANTPLGEVSTEAFF. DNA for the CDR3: TGTGCCAACACCCCTCTGGGCGAGGTTTCCACTGAAGCTTTCTTT.

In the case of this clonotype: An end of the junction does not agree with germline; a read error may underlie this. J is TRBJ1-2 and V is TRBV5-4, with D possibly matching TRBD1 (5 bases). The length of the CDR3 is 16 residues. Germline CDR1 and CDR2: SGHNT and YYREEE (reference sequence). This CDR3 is CVSSLGLRGGPYGYTF. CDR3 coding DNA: TGTGTCAGCAGTCTTGGATTGAGGGGAGGACCCTATGGCTACACCTTC.

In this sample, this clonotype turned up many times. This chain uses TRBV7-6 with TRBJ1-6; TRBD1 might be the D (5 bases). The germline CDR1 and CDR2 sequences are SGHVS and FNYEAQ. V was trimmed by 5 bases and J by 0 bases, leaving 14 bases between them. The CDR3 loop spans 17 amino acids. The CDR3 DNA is TGTGCCAGCAGCCCAACAGGTCCGAGCTCCTATAATTCACCCCTCCACTTT. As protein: CASSPTGPSSYNSPLHF.

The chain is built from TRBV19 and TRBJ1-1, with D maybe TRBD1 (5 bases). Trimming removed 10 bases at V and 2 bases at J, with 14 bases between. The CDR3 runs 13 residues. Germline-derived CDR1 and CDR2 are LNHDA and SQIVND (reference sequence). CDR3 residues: CATGPSPNTEAFF. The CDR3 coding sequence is TGTGCCACGGGACCGAGCCCTAACACTGAAGCTTTCTTT.

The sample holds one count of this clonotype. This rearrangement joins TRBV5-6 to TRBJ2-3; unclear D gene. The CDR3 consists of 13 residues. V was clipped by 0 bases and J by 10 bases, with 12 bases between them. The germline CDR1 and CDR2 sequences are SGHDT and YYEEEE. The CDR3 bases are TGTGCCAGCAGCTTGGCGAGAGCTTGGGCGCAGTATTTT. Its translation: CASSLARAWAQYF.

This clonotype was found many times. In DNA, the CDR3 is TGTGCCAGCAGCTTATGGCGGGACCCAAGATCTCAAGAGACCCAGTACTTC. Translated, it gives CASSLWRDPRSQETQYF. The chain couples TRBV7-8 to TRBJ2-5, with a possible D match to TRBD2 (6 bases). V was cut by 2 bases and J by 2 bases, with 18 bases left in between. The CDR3 length is 17 residues. Germline CDR1 reads SGHVS; CDR2 reads FQNEAQ.

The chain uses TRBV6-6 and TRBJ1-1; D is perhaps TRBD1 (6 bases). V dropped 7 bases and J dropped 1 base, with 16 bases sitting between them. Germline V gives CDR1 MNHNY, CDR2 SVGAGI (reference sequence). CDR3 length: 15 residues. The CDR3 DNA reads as TGTGCCAGCACCCCTGACGGGGGGCAGAACACTGAAGCTTTCTTT. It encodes CASTPDGGQNTEAFF.

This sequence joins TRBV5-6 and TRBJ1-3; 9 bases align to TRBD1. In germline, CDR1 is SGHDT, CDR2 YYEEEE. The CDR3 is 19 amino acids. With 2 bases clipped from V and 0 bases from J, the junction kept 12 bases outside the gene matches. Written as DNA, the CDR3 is TGTGCCAGCAGCTTTCTATCCGGGACAGGGCCCAACTCTGGAAACACCATATATTTT. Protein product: CASSFLSGTGPNSGNTIYF.

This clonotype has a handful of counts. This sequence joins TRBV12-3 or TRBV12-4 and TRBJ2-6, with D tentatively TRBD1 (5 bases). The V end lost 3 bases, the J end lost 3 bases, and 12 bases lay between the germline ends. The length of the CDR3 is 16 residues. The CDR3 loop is CASSFLRGDGANVLTF. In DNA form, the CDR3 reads TGTGCCAGCAGTTTTCTAAGGGGTGATGGGGCCAACGTCCTGACTTTC.

CDR3 loop: CSARSDSPQGATNEKLFF. In DNA, the CDR3 is TGCAGTGCTAGAAGCGACAGCCCTCAAGGAGCAACTAATGAAAAACTGTTTTTT. The chain employs TRBV20-1 and TRBJ1-4; D may be TRBD1 (5 bases). Trimming pared 2 bases from V and 0 bases from J, leaving 19 bases between. Germline assignment: CDR1 DFQATT and CDR2 SNEGSKA (reference sequence). The CDR3 is 18 residues long.

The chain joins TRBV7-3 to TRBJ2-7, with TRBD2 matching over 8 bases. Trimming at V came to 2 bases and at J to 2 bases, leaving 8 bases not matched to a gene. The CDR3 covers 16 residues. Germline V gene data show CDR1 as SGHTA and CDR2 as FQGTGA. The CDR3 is CASSLLAGGETYEQYF. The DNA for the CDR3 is TGTGCCAGCAGCTTACTAGCGGGCGGGGAGACCTACGAGCAGTACTTC.

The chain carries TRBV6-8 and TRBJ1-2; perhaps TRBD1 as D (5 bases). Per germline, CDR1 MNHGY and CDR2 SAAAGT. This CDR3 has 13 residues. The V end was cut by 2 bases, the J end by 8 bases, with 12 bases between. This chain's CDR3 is CASSYISTEGYTF. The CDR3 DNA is TGTGCCAGCAGTTACATTTCGACAGAAGGCTACACCTTC.

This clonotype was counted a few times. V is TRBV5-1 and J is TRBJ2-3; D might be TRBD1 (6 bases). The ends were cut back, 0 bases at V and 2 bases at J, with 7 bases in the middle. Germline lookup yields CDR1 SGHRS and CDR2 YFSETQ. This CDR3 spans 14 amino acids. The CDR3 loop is CASSLGQDTDTQYF. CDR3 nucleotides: TGCGCCAGCAGCTTGGGACAGGACACAGATACGCAGTATTTT.

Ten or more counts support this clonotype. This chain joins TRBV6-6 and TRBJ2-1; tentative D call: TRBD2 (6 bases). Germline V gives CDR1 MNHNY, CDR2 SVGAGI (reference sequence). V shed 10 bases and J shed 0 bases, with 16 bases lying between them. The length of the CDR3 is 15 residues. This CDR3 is CATLGGLISYNEQFF. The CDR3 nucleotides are TGTGCCACCTTGGGGGGATTGATCTCCTACAATGAGCAGTTCTTC.

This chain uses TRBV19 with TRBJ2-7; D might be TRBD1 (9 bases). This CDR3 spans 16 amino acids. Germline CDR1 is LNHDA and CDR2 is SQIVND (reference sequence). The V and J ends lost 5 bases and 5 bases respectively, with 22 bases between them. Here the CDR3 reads CASSSRGGTGSDEQYF. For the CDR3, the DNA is TGTGCCAGTAGTTCCCGCGGGGGGACAGGGTCGGACGAGCAGTACTTC.

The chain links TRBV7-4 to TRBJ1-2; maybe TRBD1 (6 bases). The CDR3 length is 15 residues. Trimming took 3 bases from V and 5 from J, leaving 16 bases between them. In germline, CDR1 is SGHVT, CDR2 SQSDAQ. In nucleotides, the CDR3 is TGTGCCAGCAGCTTGGACTACAGGGTGTGGTATGGCTACACCTTC. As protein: CASSLDYRVWYGYTF.

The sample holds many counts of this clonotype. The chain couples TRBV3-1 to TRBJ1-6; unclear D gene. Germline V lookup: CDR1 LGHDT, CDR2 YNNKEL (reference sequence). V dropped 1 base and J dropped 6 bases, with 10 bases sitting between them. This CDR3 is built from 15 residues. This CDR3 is CASSQGFRANSPLHF. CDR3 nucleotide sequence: TGTGCCAGCAGCCAAGGTTTTAGGGCTAATTCACCCCTCCACTTT.

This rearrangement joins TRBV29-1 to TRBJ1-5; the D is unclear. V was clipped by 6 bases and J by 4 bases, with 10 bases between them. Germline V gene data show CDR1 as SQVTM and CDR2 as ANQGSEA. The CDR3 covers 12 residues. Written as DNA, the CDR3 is TGCAGCGTGCAGGCGGGGAATCAGCCCCAGCATTTT. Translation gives CSVQAGNQPQHF.

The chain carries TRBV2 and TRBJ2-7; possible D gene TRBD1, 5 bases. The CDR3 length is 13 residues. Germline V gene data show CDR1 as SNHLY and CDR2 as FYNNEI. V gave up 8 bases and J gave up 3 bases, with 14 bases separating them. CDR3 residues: CASGRTSNYEQYF. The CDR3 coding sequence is TGTGCCAGCGGGCGGACATCAAACTACGAGCAGTACTTC. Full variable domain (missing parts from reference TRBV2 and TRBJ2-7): EPEVTQTPSHQVTQMGQEVILRCVPISNHLYFYWYRQILGQKVEFLVSFYNNEISEKSEIFDDQFSVERPDGSNFTLKIRSTKLEDSAMYFCASGRTSNYEQYFGPGTRLTVT.

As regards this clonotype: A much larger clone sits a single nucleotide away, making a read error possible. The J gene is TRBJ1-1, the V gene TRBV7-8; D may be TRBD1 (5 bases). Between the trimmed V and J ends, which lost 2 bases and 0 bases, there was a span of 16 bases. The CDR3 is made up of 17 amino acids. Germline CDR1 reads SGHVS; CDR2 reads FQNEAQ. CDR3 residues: CASSLRFSGRMNTEAFF. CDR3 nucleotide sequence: TGTGCCAGCAGCTTAAGGTTCTCGGGACGGATGAACACTGAAGCTTTCTTT.